This T cell receptor beta chain was captured in a study of radiotherapy plus CTLA-4 blockade in lung cancer. Germline loops: CDR1 SGHTA, CDR2 FQGTGA. V lost 4 bases, J lost 3 bases, and 16 bases lay in between. The CDR3 extends over 16 amino acids. Measured with immunoSEQ multiplex PCR; TCRdb has only the in-frame clones, and not every one. The sample has approximately 94,000 clones, around 80% seen once; the top ten hold under 30%. This clone came up a few times. It was focal radiation plus CTLA-4 blockade with ipilimumab that patients with chemo-refractory metastatic non-small-cell lung cancer received.

This chain joins TRBV7-3 and TRBJ2-1; D gene ambiguous. Sequences were derived from peripheral blood, sampled from a patient treated with radiotherapy plus ipilimumab. This TCR came from a human donor with non-small cell lung cancer that progressed on radiotherapy plus ipilimumab. CDR3 in amino acids: CASSYRATSVYNEQFF. The CDR3 nucleotides are TGTGCCAGCAGCTATCGGGCCACTTCAGTCTACAATGAGCAGTTCTTC.